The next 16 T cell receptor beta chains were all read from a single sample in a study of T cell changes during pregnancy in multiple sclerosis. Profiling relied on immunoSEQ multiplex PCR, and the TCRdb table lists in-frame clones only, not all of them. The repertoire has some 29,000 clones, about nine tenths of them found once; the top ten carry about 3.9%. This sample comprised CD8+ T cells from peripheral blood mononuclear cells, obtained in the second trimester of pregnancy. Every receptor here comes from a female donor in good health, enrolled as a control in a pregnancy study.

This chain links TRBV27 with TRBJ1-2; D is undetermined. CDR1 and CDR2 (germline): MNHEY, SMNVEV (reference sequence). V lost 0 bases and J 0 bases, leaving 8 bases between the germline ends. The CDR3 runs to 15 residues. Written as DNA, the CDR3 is TGTGCCAGCAGTTTATCGATGTCAGCTAACTATGGCTACACCTTC. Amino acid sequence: CASSLSMSANYGYTF.

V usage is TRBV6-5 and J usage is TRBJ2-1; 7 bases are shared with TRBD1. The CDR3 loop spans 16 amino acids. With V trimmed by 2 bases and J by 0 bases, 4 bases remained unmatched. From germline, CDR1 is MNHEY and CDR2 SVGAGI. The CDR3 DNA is TGTGCCAGCAGTTACGGGGGACAGAGCTCCTACAATGAGCAGTTCTTC. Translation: CASSYGGQSSYNEQFF.

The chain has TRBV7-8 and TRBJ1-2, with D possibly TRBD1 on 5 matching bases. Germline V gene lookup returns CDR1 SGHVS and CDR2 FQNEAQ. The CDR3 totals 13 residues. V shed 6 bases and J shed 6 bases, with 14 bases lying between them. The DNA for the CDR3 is TGTGCCAGCAGTTTGCAGGGTTCTAATGGCTACACCTTC. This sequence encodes CASSLQGSNGYTF.

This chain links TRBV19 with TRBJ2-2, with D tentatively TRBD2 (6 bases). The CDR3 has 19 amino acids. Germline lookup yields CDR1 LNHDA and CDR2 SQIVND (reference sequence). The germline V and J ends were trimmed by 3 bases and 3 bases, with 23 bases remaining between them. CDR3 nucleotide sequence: TGTGCCAGTAGTATCTTCCGCCTGGGGACTCGGATGGACACCGGGGAGCTGTTTTTT. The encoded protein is CASSIFRLGTRMDTGELFF.

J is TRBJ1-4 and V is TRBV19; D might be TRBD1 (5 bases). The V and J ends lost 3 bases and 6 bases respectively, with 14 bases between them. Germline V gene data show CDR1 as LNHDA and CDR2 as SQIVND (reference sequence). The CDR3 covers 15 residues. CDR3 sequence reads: CASSINSLTDEKLFF. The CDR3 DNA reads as TGTGCCAGTAGTATTAATTCGTTGACAGATGAAAAACTGTTTTTT. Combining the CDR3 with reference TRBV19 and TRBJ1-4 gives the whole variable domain DGGITQSPKYLFRKEGQNVTLSCEQNLNHDAMYWYRQDPGQGLRLIYYSQIVNDFQKGDIAEGYSVSREKKESFPLTVTSAQKNPTAFYLCASSINSLTDEKLFFGSGTQLSVL.

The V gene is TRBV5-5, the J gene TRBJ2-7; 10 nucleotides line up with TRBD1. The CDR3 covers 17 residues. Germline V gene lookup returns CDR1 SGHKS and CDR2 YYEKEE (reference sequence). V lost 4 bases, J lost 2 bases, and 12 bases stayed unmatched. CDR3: CASSQQWPGQGTYEQYF. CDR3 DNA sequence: TGTGCCAGCAGCCAGCAATGGCCGGGACAGGGGACCTACGAGCAGTACTTC.

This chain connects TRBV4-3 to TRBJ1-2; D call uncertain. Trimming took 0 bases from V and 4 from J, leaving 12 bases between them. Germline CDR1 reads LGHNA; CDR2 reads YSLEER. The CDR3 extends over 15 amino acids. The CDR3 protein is CASSQEPEASYGYTF. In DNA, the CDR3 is TGCGCCAGCAGCCAAGAACCGGAGGCCTCCTATGGCTACACCTTC.

The CDR3 DNA reads TGTGCCAGCAGTTACTCGGGACAGGGAATGGGGGAGCCCCAGCATTTT. It yields the protein CASSYSGQGMGEPQHF. The J gene is TRBJ1-5, the V gene TRBV6-6; TRBD1 aligns across 9 bases. Per germline, CDR1 MNHNY and CDR2 SVGAGI (reference sequence). V was pared by 0 bases and J by 8 bases, with 8 bases of the junction left unmatched. This CDR3 region has 16 residues.

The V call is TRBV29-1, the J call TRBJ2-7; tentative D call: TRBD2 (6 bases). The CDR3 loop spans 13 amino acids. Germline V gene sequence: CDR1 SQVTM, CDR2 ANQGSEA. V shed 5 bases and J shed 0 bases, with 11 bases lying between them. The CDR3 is CSVPIGSSYEQYF. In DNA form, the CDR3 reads TGCAGCGTTCCCATCGGGAGCTCCTACGAGCAGTACTTC.

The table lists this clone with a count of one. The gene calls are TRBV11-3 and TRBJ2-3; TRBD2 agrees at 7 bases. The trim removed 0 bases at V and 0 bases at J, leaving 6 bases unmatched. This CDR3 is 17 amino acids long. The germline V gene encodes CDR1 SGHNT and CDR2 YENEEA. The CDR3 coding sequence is TGTGCCAGCAGCTTAGACAAGGAGCGGGGTAGCACAGATACGCAGTATTTT. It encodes CASSLDKERGSTDTQYF.

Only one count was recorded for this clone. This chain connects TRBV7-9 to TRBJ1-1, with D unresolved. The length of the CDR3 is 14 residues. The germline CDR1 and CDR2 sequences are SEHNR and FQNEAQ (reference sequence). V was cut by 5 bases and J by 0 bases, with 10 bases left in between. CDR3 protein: CASSVSRLNTEAFF. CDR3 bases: TGTGCCAGCAGCGTCTCTAGATTGAACACTGAAGCTTTCTTT.

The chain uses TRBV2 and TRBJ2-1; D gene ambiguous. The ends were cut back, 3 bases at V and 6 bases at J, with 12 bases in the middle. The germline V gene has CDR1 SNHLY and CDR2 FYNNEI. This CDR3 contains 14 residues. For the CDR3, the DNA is TGTGCCAGCAGTGACCCAAGTCTGAGCAATGAGCAGTTCTTC. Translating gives CASSDPSLSNEQFF.

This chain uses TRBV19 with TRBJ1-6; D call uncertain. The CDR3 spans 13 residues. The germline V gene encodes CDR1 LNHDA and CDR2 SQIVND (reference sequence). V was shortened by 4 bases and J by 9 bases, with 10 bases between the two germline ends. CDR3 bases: TGTGCCAGTAGTAGCGAGGGAAGTTCACCCCTCCACTTT. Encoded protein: CASSSEGSSPLHF.

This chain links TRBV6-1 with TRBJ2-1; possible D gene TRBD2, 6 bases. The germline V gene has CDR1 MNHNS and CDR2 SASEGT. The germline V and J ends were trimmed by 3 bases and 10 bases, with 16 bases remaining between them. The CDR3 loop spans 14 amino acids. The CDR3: CASSESGFWLEQFF. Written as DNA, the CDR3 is TGTGCCAGCAGTGAGAGCGGGTTTTGGCTCGAGCAGTTCTTC.

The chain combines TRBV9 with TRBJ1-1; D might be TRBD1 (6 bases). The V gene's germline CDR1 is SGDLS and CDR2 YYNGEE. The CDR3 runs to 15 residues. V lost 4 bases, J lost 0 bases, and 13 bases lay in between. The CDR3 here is CASSPHRELNTEAFF. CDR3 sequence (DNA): TGTGCCAGCAGCCCCCACAGGGAGCTGAACACTGAAGCTTTCTTT.

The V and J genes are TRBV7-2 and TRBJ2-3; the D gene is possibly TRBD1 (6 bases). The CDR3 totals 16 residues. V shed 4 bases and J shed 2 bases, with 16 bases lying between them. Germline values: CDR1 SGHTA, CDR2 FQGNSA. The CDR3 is CASSSLAGDNTDTQYF. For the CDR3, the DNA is TGTGCCAGCAGCTCTCTCGCAGGGGACAACACAGATACGCAGTATTTT.